These T cell receptor beta chains were read from a single sample in a study of cytomegalovirus exposure and HLA in healthy donors. Libraries were prepared by immunoSEQ multiplex PCR; TCRdb keeps only in-frame clonotypes and omits some of them. The profile shows about 110,000 clones, around 15% of them singletons. The material sequenced was PBMCs. All receptors come from a female donor in good health and CMV-seronegative. Both conserved end residues are part of each CDR3. D genes are given only for firm matches. Rows give clone size only sometimes, using once, few, many, or a class for an expanded clone.

CDR3 DNA: TGTGCCAGCTCACCAAGGACTAGCGGGGTGTCCACAGATACGCAGTATTTT
CDR3 protein: CASSPRTSGVSTDTQYF
J gene: TRBJ2-3
D gene: TRBD2
clone size: .
V gene: TRBV18

CDR3 DNA: TGTGCCAGCAGCCAAGCGGCGGGGGGCCAAGAGACCCAGTACTTC
CDR3 protein: CASSQAAGGQETQYF
J gene: TRBJ2-5
D gene: TRBD2
clone size: few
V gene: TRBV4-2

CDR3 DNA: TGTGCCAGCAGCTTCAAGACAGGGTTGCAGACCCAGTACTTC
CDR3 protein: CASSFKTGLQTQYF
J gene: TRBJ2-5
D gene: TRBD1
clone size: few
V gene: TRBV7-2

CDR3 DNA: TGCGCCAGCAGCACGGGGACTACCCTCCAAGAGACCCAGTACTTC
CDR3 protein: CASSTGTTLQETQYF
J gene: TRBJ2-5
D gene: TRBD2
clone size: few
V gene: TRBV5-1

CDR3 DNA: TGTGCCAGCAGCTCTACAGGGGGCGCCTACAATGAGCAGTTCTTC
CDR3 protein: CASSSTGGAYNEQFF
J gene: TRBJ2-1
D gene: TRBD1
clone size: .
V gene: TRBV11-3

CDR3 DNA: TGCAGCGTTGAAGATCCGGCCGGGGCTAATGAAAAACTGTTTTTT
CDR3 protein: CSVEDPAGANEKLFF
J gene: TRBJ1-4
D gene: .
clone size: few
V gene: TRBV29-1

CDR3 DNA: TGTGCCAGCAGCTTAACGGCCAGGGGAGAGACCCAGTACTTC
CDR3 protein: CASSLTARGETQYF
J gene: TRBJ2-5
D gene: .
clone size: .
V gene: TRBV7-9

CDR3 DNA: TGTGCCAGCAGTGAAGCGGAGACCCAGTACTTC
CDR3 protein: CASSEAETQYF
J gene: TRBJ2-5
D gene: .
clone size: .
V gene: TRBV25-1

CDR3 DNA: TGTGCCAGCAGTGACCCAGGGACAGATACCTACGAGCAGTACTTC
CDR3 protein: CASSDPGTDTYEQYF
J gene: TRBJ2-7
D gene: TRBD1
clone size: .
V gene: TRBV25-1

CDR3 DNA: TGTGCCATCAGTGAGTCGCTGGCGGTAGCCAAAAACATTCAGTACTTC
CDR3 protein: CAISESLAVAKNIQYF
J gene: TRBJ2-4
D gene: .
clone size: once
V gene: TRBV10-3

CDR3 DNA: TGTGCCAGCAGCTTCTCCGGGACAGGGAACGGCTACACCTTC
CDR3 protein: CASSFSGTGNGYTF
J gene: TRBJ1-2
D gene: TRBD1
clone size: few
V gene: TRBV7-9

CDR3 DNA: TGTGCCATCCCCCGGGACAGGGGGTTTGGGGGCTACACCTTC
CDR3 protein: CAIPRDRGFGGYTF
J gene: TRBJ1-2
D gene: TRBD1
clone size: few
V gene: TRBV28

CDR3 DNA: TGTGCCAGCACCCTTGGACAGAGGAATTCACCCCTCCACTTT
CDR3 protein: CASTLGQRNSPLHF
J gene: TRBJ1-6
D gene: .
clone size: .
V gene: TRBV27

CDR3 DNA: TGTGCCAGCAGCTTAGCCCTGACAGGGGGATACTACGAGCAGTACTTC
CDR3 protein: CASSLALTGGYYEQYF
J gene: TRBJ2-7
D gene: TRBD1
clone size: once
V gene: TRBV7-6

CDR3 DNA: TGTGCCAGTAGTATGGGCAATCCCTACGAGCAGTACTTC
CDR3 protein: CASSMGNPYEQYF
J gene: TRBJ2-7
D gene: .
clone size: .
V gene: TRBV19

CDR3 DNA: TGTGCCAGCAGCCACCCGGACCCGGGACAGGGATGGAATGAGCAGTTCTTC
CDR3 protein: CASSHPDPGQGWNEQFF
J gene: TRBJ2-1
D gene: TRBD1
clone size: few
V gene: TRBV7-6

CDR3 DNA: TGTGCCAGCAGCTTCTACAGGACCTTCACCTACGAGCAGTACTTC
CDR3 protein: CASSFYRTFTYEQYF
J gene: TRBJ2-7
D gene: .
clone size: .
V gene: TRBV6-5

CDR3 DNA: TGCGCCAGCAGCGCGGGGGGACAGGGTAGCAATCAGCCCCAGCATTTT
CDR3 protein: CASSAGGQGSNQPQHF
J gene: TRBJ1-5
D gene: TRBD1
clone size: few
V gene: TRBV5-1

CDR3 DNA: TGTGCCAGCAGCCCCTGGACAGGGGAAATCGCCGGGGAGCTGTTTTTT
CDR3 protein: CASSPWTGEIAGELFF
J gene: TRBJ2-2
D gene: TRBD1
clone size: .
V gene: TRBV7-9

CDR3 DNA: TGTGCCAGCAGCTATCAACCGGGACAGGGGGCGGAAAGCACTGAAGCTTTCTTT
CDR3 protein: CASSYQPGQGAESTEAFF
J gene: TRBJ1-1
D gene: TRBD1
clone size: few
V gene: TRBV7-9

CDR3 DNA: TGCGCCAGCAGCTCCGGACAGGCGGCCCCCTACAATGAGCAGTTCTTC
CDR3 protein: CASSSGQAAPYNEQFF
J gene: TRBJ2-1
D gene: TRBD1
clone size: .
V gene: TRBV5-1

CDR3 DNA: TGTGCCAGCAGTGGGGGGGGCGTACGGACTGAAGCTTTCTTT
CDR3 protein: CASSGGGVRTEAFF
J gene: TRBJ1-1
D gene: .
clone size: .
V gene: TRBV7-2

CDR3 DNA: TGTGCCAGCAGTGGAATGCCAGGTGGAAATACGCAGTATTTT
CDR3 protein: CASSGMPGGNTQYF
J gene: TRBJ2-3
D gene: .
clone size: .
V gene: TRBV6-1

CDR3 DNA: TGTGCCAGCACCCTTAAGGGCAGGGTGTTAGCGGGCGTGGCAGATACGCAGTATTTT
CDR3 protein: CASTLKGRVLAGVADTQYF
J gene: TRBJ2-3
D gene: TRBD2
clone size: .
V gene: TRBV27

CDR3 DNA: TGTGCCAGCAGCTGGACTAGCGGGACAGGAAGGGAGCAGTACTTC
CDR3 protein: CASSWTSGTGREQYF
J gene: TRBJ2-7
D gene: TRBD2
clone size: .
V gene: TRBV28

CDR3 DNA: TGTGCCATCAGTGGGTTAGGCAGGGGTTCCACTGAAGCTTTCTTT
CDR3 protein: CAISGLGRGSTEAFF
J gene: TRBJ1-1
D gene: .
clone size: .
V gene: TRBV10-3

CDR3 DNA: TGTGCCTATAACAGGGGTCGGGGGCAAGAGACCCAGTACTTC
CDR3 protein: CAYNRGRGQETQYF
J gene: TRBJ2-5
D gene: .
clone size: few
V gene: TRBV30

CDR3 DNA: TGTGCCTGGGGGGCGACGGGTAATTCACCCCTCCACTTT
CDR3 protein: CAWGATGNSPLHF
J gene: TRBJ1-6
D gene: .
clone size: .
V gene: TRBV30

CDR3 DNA: TGTGCCAGCGGCTCTGTTATGGGGCGCGACACTGAAGCTTTCTTT
CDR3 protein: CASGSVMGRDTEAFF
J gene: TRBJ1-1
D gene: .
clone size: few
V gene: TRBV6-5

CDR3 DNA: TGTGCCAGCAGCGTAGGACTTGGTTTGACTAGCGGCTACAATGAGCAGTTCTTC
CDR3 protein: CASSVGLGLTSGYNEQFF
J gene: TRBJ2-1
D gene: TRBD2
clone size: .
V gene: TRBV9

CDR3 DNA: TGTGCCAGCAGCCAAGAGGTGGCCCAAGAGACCCAGTACTTC
CDR3 protein: CASSQEVAQETQYF
J gene: TRBJ2-5
D gene: .
clone size: .
V gene: TRBV4-2

CDR3 DNA: TGTGCCAGCAGCTTAGGACTAGCGGGGGAAGAGACCCAGTACTTC
CDR3 protein: CASSLGLAGEETQYF
J gene: TRBJ2-5
D gene: TRBD2
clone size: few
V gene: TRBV5-4

CDR3 DNA: TGCGCCAGCAGCCATGCGAGCGGGAGGGGGACCAAAAACATTCAGTACTTC
CDR3 protein: CASSHASGRGTKNIQYF
J gene: TRBJ2-4
D gene: TRBD2
clone size: .
V gene: TRBV4-1

CDR3 DNA: TGTGCCAGCAGCCCAGGATACAGCCAAGAGACCCAGTACTTC
CDR3 protein: CASSPGYSQETQYF
J gene: TRBJ2-5
D gene: .
clone size: .
V gene: TRBV7-9

CDR3 DNA: TGCAGCGTTGGTCGGGGGTTGAGCACTGAAGCTTTCTTT
CDR3 protein: CSVGRGLSTEAFF
J gene: TRBJ1-1
D gene: .
clone size: few
V gene: TRBV29-1

CDR3 DNA: TGCGCCAGCAGCAGTAGCGGGAGGGACACCGGGGAGCTGTTTTTT
CDR3 protein: CASSSSGRDTGELFF
J gene: TRBJ2-2
D gene: TRBD2
clone size: .
V gene: TRBV5-1

CDR3 DNA: TGCGCCAGCAGCTTGGCCGGGCAGGGTGTCGCCTACGAGCAGTACTTC
CDR3 protein: CASSLAGQGVAYEQYF
J gene: TRBJ2-7
D gene: .
clone size: few
V gene: TRBV5-1

CDR3 DNA: TGCAGCGTTGGAGGGTCGGGGGGCGGACTAGCGGGAGGGAAAAGCTCCTACAATGAGCAGTTCTTC
CDR3 protein: CSVGGSGGGLAGGKSSYNEQFF
J gene: TRBJ2-1
D gene: TRBD2
clone size: many
V gene: TRBV29-1

CDR3 DNA: TGTGCCACTTCGACAGGGATCTACGAGCAGTACTTC
CDR3 protein: CATSTGIYEQYF
J gene: TRBJ2-7
D gene: TRBD1
clone size: .
V gene: TRBV6-5

CDR3 DNA: TGTGCCAGCAGCGTCGGGACAGGGAACTACGAGCAGTACTTC
CDR3 protein: CASSVGTGNYEQYF
J gene: TRBJ2-7
D gene: TRBD1
clone size: .
V gene: TRBV9

CDR3 DNA: TGCGCCAGCAGCCCCGGGGGGGAGACAGATACGCAGTATTTT
CDR3 protein: CASSPGGETDTQYF
J gene: TRBJ2-3
D gene: TRBD2
clone size: few
V gene: TRBV5-1

CDR3 DNA: TGTGCCAGCAGTTTAAACGCCGTGGGGGCTGGTGGCTACACCTTC
CDR3 protein: CASSLNAVGAGGYTF
J gene: TRBJ1-2
D gene: .
clone size: .
V gene: TRBV27

CDR3 DNA: TGTGCCAGCAGTTACTCAAGCGGGGTTAACACTGAAGCTTTCTTT
CDR3 protein: CASSYSSGVNTEAFF
J gene: TRBJ1-1
D gene: .
clone size: .
V gene: TRBV6-5

CDR3 DNA: TGCGCCAGCAGTGAGTCGAATTATGGGGTGGGAGGCACTGAAGCTTTCTTT
CDR3 protein: CASSESNYGVGGTEAFF
J gene: TRBJ1-1
D gene: .
clone size: few
V gene: TRBV10-1

CDR3 DNA: TGTGCCAGCAGCTCCATCGGACAGGGTATGTACGAGCAGTACTTC
CDR3 protein: CASSSIGQGMYEQYF
J gene: TRBJ2-7
D gene: TRBD1
clone size: .
V gene: TRBV5-4

CDR3 DNA: TGCAGCGTTGACCCGGGGGGGCTCAATGAGCAGTTCTTC
CDR3 protein: CSVDPGGLNEQFF
J gene: TRBJ2-1
D gene: TRBD2
clone size: .
V gene: TRBV29-1

CDR3 DNA: TGTGCCACGCGGCGGGTGACTAGCGGGGCCTACGAGCAGTACTTC
CDR3 protein: CATRRVTSGAYEQYF
J gene: TRBJ2-7
D gene: TRBD2
clone size: few
V gene: TRBV19

CDR3 DNA: TGTGCCACCAGCAGAGATCAGGCAGGCCTTCAGCCCCAGCATTTT
CDR3 protein: CATSRDQAGLQPQHF
J gene: TRBJ1-5
D gene: .
clone size: .
V gene: TRBV15

CDR3 DNA: TGTGCCAGCAGTTCCGGCGGTTCCTACAATGAGCAGTTCTTC
CDR3 protein: CASSSGGSYNEQFF
J gene: TRBJ2-1
D gene: .
clone size: few
V gene: TRBV28

CDR3 DNA: TGTGCCAGCAGTCCGGAGGGGGCAACTTACAATGAGCAGTTCTTC
CDR3 protein: CASSPEGATYNEQFF
J gene: TRBJ2-1
D gene: .
clone size: .
V gene: TRBV9

CDR3 DNA: TGTGCCAGCAGTGTGGGGCAGGGGAGCAATCAGCCCCAGCATTTT
CDR3 protein: CASSVGQGSNQPQHF
J gene: TRBJ1-5
D gene: .
clone size: .
V gene: TRBV6-1

CDR3 DNA: TGTGCCAGCAGCTCGCATCATGGGCGGGGTCCTTTGGGTGAGCAGTTCTTC
CDR3 protein: CASSSHHGRGPLGEQFF
J gene: TRBJ2-1
D gene: .
clone size: .
V gene: TRBV5-6

CDR3 DNA: TGTGCCAGCAGACCGGGACAGGGGGCAGGGAAGCAGTACTTC
CDR3 protein: CASRPGQGAGKQYF
J gene: TRBJ2-7
D gene: TRBD1
clone size: few
V gene: TRBV25-1

CDR3 DNA: TGTGCCAGCAGCTCCCTAGCGGGAGAGGCCGGGGAGCTGTTTTTT
CDR3 protein: CASSSLAGEAGELFF
J gene: TRBJ2-2
D gene: TRBD2
clone size: .
V gene: TRBV7-2

CDR3 DNA: TGTGCCAGCAGCTTGTTGGGACAGGGTGGGAATGAGCAGTTCTTC
CDR3 protein: CASSLLGQGGNEQFF
J gene: TRBJ2-1
D gene: TRBD1
clone size: .
V gene: TRBV5-6

CDR3 DNA: TGCGCCAGCAGCTTGGGTGGAGGGGACTATGGCTACACCTTC
CDR3 protein: CASSLGGGDYGYTF
J gene: TRBJ1-2
D gene: .
clone size: .
V gene: TRBV5-1

CDR3 DNA: TGCGCCAGCAGCCAAGATGTTAACAGACCCTATGGCTACACCTTC
CDR3 protein: CASSQDVNRPYGYTF
J gene: TRBJ1-2
D gene: .
clone size: few
V gene: TRBV4-3

CDR3 DNA: TGCAGCCCGAGGCGGCAGGGGAACACTGAAGCTTTCTTT
CDR3 protein: CSPRRQGNTEAFF
J gene: TRBJ1-1
D gene: .
clone size: few
V gene: TRBV29-1

CDR3 DNA: TGTGCCAGCAGCATTAGGCGACAGGGCTTTAATTCACCCCTCCACTTT
CDR3 protein: CASSIRRQGFNSPLHF
J gene: TRBJ1-6
D gene: TRBD1
clone size: .
V gene: TRBV7-2

CDR3 DNA: TGTGCCAGCTCACTAGGGACTAGCGGGAGCAATACGCAGTATTTT
CDR3 protein: CASSLGTSGSNTQYF
J gene: TRBJ2-3
D gene: TRBD2
clone size: few
V gene: TRBV18